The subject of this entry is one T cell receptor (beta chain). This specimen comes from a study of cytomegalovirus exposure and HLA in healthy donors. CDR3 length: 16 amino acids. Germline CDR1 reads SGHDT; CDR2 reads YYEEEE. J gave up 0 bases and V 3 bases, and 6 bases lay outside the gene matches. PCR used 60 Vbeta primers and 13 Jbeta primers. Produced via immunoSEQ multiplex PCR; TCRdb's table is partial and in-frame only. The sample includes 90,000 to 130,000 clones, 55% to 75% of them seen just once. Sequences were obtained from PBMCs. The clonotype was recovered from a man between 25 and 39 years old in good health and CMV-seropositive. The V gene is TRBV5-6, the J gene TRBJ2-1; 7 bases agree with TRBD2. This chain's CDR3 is CASSWGGGFSYNEQFF. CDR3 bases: TGTGCCAGCAGCTGGGGCGGGGGATTCTCCTACAATGAGCAGTTCTTC.